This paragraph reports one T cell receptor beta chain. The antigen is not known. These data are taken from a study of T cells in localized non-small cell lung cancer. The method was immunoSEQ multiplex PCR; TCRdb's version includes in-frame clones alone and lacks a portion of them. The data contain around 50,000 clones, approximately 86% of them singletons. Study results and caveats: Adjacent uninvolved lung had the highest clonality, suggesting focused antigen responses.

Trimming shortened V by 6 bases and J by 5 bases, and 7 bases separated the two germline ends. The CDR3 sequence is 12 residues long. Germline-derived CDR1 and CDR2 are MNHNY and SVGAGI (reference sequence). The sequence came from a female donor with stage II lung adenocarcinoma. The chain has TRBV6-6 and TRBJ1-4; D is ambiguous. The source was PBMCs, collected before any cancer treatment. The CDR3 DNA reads TGTGCCAGCAGGCCTGGGAATGAAAAACTGTTTTTT. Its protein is CASRPGNEKLFF.